Included here is one TCR beta chain sequence, with context. Its antigen is unidentified. Germline-derived CDR1 and CDR2 are SGHAT and FQNNGV. The CDR3 consists of 14 residues. Germline trimming cut 5 bases from V and 0 bases from J; bases unmatched to any gene: 2. The data are from a study of lymphopenia after photon versus proton radiotherapy. Study-level findings and limits: Better survival with proton therapy was suggested as possible, not demonstrated. After lymphocyte nadir, photon-treated repertoires showed oligoclonal expansion, especially CD8+ Temra. Photon-treated patients lost naive T cells and TCR diversity; proton-treated stayed stable. Larger post-nadir TCR diversity loss correlated inversely with survival in deceased patients.

The table came from immunoSEQ multiplex PCR; TCRdb's copy has only in-frame clones and leaves some out. The sample contains some 30,000 clones, roughly 87% of which appear only once. The receptor was derived from a woman in her sixties with cholangiocarcinoma. Some clones in this sample may be carry-over from other donors' samples. The rearrangement joins TRBV11-2 to TRBJ2-7; 9 nucleotides agree with TRBD1. The input for sequencing was peripheral blood, taken from a patient treated with proton-based radiotherapy. In DNA form, the CDR3 reads TGTGCCAGCAGCCAGACAGGGGGCTCCTACGAGCAGTACTTC. This codes for CASSQTGGSYEQYF.